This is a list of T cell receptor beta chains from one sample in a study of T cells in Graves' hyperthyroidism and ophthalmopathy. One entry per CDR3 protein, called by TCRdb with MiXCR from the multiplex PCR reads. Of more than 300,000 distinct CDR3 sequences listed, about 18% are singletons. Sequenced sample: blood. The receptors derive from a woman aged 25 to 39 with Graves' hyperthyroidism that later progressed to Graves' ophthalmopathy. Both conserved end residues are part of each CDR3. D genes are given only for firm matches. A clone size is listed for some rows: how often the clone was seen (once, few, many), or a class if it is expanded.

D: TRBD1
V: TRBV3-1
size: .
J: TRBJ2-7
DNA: TGTGCCAGCAGCTCGACGACAGGGGCGGCCGAGCAGTACTTC
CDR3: CASSSTTGAAEQYF

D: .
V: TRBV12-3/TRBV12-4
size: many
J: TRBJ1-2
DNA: TGTGCCAGCACTATAGCGGGGGCGCTTAGTGGCTACACCTTC
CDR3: CASTIAGALSGYTF

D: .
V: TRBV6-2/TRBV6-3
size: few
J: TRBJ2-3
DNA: TGTGCCAGCAGTTACTTTGCTACTCCAGATACGCAGTATTTT
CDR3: CASSYFATPDTQYF

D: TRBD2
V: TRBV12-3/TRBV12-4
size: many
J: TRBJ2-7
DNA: TGTGCCAGCAGTCGCGCGACTAGCGGGAGATTCTACGAGCAGTACTTC
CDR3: CASSRATSGRFYEQYF

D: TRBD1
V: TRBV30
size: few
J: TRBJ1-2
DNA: TGTGCCTGGAGCGCACAGGGGGCTGGATACGGCTACACCTTC
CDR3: CAWSAQGAGYGYTF

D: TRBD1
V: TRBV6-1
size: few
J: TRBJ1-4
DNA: TGTGCCAGCAGTGAAACCGGGACAGTCGAAAAACTGTTTTTT
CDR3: CASSETGTVEKLFF

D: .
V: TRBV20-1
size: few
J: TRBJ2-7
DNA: TGCAGTGCTAGAGATTCCTCGGGGACCTCCTCCTACGAGCAGTACTTC
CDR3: CSARDSSGTSSYEQYF

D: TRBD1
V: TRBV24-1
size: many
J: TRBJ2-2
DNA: TGTGCCACCAGTGATCGCTCGACAGGGGACACCGGGGAGCTGTTTTTT
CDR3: CATSDRSTGDTGELFF

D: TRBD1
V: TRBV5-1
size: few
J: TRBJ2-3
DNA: TGCGCCAGCAGGTTACAGGGGTATCCAGATACGCAGTATTTT
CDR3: CASRLQGYPDTQYF

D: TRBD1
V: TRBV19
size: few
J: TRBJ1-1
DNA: TGTGCCAGTAGTCTCGCGGACAGGAGGAACACTGAAGCTTTCTTT
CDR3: CASSLADRRNTEAFF

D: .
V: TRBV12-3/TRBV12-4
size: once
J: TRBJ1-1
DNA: TGTGCCAGCAGTTTAGCGACCGGAGGTGAAGCTTTCTTT
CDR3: CASSLATGGEAFF

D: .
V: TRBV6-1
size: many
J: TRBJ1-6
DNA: TGTGCCAGCAGTGAAGCCGCAGGATCTAATTCACCCCTCCACTTT
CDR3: CASSEAAGSNSPLHF

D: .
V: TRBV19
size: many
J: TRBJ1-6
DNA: TGTGCCAGTAGTATCGGCGGGTCACCCCTCCACTTT
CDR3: CASSIGGSPLHF

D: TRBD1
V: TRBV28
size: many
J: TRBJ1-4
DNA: TGTGCCAGCAGTTTAGTGGGACAGGTTAATGAAAAACTGTTTTTT
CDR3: CASSLVGQVNEKLFF

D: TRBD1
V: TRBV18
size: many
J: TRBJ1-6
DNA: TGTGCCAGCTCACCTTCTACAGGGGCCAATTCACCCCTCCACTTT
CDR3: CASSPSTGANSPLHF

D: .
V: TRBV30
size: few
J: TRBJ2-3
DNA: TGTGCCTGGAGTGTTCCCGGGGACAAAGTTTTCACCCCAGCGGTAGATACGCAGTATTTT
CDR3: CAWSVPGDKVFTPAVDTQYF

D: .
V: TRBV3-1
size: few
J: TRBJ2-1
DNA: TGTGCCAGCAGCCAATTTGCTGGCACGGGGTTCGTCTTC
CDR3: CASSQFAGTGFVF

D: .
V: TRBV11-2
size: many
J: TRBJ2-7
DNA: TGTGCCAGCAGCTTAGCTGGCAGACCCTACGAGCAGTACTTC
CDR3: CASSLAGRPYEQYF

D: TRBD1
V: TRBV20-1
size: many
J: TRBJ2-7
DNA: TGCAGTGCTAGAGCCGGGACAGGGGAACCTGAGCAGTACTTC
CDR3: CSARAGTGEPEQYF

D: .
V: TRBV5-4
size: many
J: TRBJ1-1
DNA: TGTGCCAGCAGCTGGGGCAGCGCTGAAGCTTTCTTT
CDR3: CASSWGSAEAFF

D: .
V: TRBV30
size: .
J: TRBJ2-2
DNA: TGTGCCTGGACAGGGAGATCGAACACCGGGGAGCTGTTTTTT
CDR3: CAWTGRSNTGELFF

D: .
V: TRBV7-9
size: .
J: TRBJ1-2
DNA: TGTGCCAGCAGCTTAGGGATCGCAGGGGATGGCTACACCTTC
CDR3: CASSLGIAGDGYTF

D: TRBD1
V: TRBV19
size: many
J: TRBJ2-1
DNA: TGTGCCAGTAGTGCGACGGGACAGGGGACATACAATGAGCAGTTCTTC
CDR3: CASSATGQGTYNEQFF

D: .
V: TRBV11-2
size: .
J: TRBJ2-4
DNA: TGTGCCAGCAGCCCCTGGGGCACTGGACGGGAAAAAAACATTCAGTACTTC
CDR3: CASSPWGTGREKNIQYF

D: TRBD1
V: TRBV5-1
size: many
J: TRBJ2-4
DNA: TGCGCCAGCAGCACGTCGACAGGGCAAACGTCCAAAAACATTCAGTACTTC
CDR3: CASSTSTGQTSKNIQYF

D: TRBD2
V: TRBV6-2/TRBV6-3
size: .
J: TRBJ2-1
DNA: TGTGCCAGCAGCCTAGCGGGGGTTACCTACAATGAGCAGTTCTTC
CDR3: CASSLAGVTYNEQFF

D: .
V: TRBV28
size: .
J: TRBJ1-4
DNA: TGTGCCAGCAGAAGGAGACCCGCAACTAATGAAAAACTGTTTTTT
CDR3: CASRRRPATNEKLFF

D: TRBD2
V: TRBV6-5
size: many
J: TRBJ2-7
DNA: TGTGCCAGCAGTTACGATGGCGGGGGGTCCTACGAGCAGTACTTC
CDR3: CASSYDGGGSYEQYF

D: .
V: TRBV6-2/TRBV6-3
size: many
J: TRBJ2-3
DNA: TGTGCCAGCAGCCACGGTGGCCAGGATACGCAGTATTTT
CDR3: CASSHGGQDTQYF

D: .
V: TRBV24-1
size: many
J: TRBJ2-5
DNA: TGTGCCACCCGTAAAGAGGGGGGAGAGACCCAGTACTTC
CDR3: CATRKEGGETQYF

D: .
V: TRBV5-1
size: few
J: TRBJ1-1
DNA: TGCGCCAGCAGCCGGGCGGAGCGGACGGAGGGAACTGAAGCTTTCTTT
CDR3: CASSRAERTEGTEAFF

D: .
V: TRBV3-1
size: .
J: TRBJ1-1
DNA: TGTGCCAGCAGATTCGGGGTTGCGGACACTGAAGCTTTCTTT
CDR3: CASRFGVADTEAFF

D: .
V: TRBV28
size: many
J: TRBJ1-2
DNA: TGTGCCAGCAGTTTTGGCCAACCTGGGACTTATGGCTACACCTTC
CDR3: CASSFGQPGTYGYTF

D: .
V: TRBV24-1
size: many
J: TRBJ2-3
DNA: TGTGCCACCAGCGATAGGGGACCCACGACAGATACGCAGTATTTT
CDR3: CATSDRGPTTDTQYF

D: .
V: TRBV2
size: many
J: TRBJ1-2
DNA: TGTGCCAGCCGACAGCGAACCTCGTATGGCTACACCTTC
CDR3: CASRQRTSYGYTF

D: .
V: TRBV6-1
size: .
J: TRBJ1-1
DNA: TGTGCCAGCAGCTATACCGGACGGTTGAACACTGAAGCTTTCTTT
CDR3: CASSYTGRLNTEAFF

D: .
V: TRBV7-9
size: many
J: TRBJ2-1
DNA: TGTGCCAGCAGCTTAAAGGCTGATGAGCAGTTCTTC
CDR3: CASSLKADEQFF

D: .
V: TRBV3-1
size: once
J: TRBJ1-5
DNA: TGTGCCAGCTCCGATTCCCTCAATCAGCCCCAGCATTTT
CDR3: CASSDSLNQPQHF

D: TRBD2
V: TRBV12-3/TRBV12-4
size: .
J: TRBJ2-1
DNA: TGTGCCAGCAGTTTAGTCCTAGCGGGAGGCTTAGTTCTTGAGCAGTTCTTC
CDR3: CASSLVLAGGLVLEQFF

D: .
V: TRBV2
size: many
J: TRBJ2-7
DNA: TGTGCCAGCAGTGAAGCAGGGGCATCCTACGAGCAGTACTTC
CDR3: CASSEAGASYEQYF

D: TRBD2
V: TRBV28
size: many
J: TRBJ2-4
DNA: TGTGCCAGCAGTAAAGCGGGAGCGGGCGGAGTTATTCAGTACTTC
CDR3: CASSKAGAGGVIQYF